A single sample gave rise to the 15 T cell receptor beta chains below, sequenced in a study of CD8 T cells in Susac syndrome (dated by TCRdb to about 2019). Library generation was performed with the immunoSEQ multiplex PCR assay. RNA was extracted using the RNeasy kit, and about 0.45 to 1 ug of the RNA was reverse transcribed with random hexamers. TCRdb reworked the public reads: Q25 trimming with fastp, MiXCR clone assembly, productive beta chains retained. Every distinct CDR3 protein forms one entry, paired with its most common genes and DNA. The sample records more than 95,000 distinct CDR3 sequences, approximately 95% of which are singletons. The top ten clones comprise roughly 0.3% of the sample. The sample comprised CD8+ T cells from PBMCs. These receptors were taken from a human donor with multiple sclerosis.

This clonotype was detected only a few times. The chain links TRBV6-1 to TRBJ1-3; D remains unclear. This CDR3 comprises 14 residues. Germline assignment: CDR1 MNHNS and CDR2 SASEGT. The V and J ends lost 4 bases and 0 bases respectively, with 7 bases between them. The CDR3: CASSGPSSGNTIYF. CDR3 DNA: TGTGCCAGCAGTGGCCCGAGCTCTGGAAACACCATATATTTT.

The chain carries TRBV9 and TRBJ1-3; D unclear. V dropped 3 bases and J dropped 4 bases, with 14 bases sitting between them. Germline V lookup: CDR1 SGDLS, CDR2 YYNGEE. This CDR3 spans 15 amino acids. CDR3 DNA: TGTGCCAGCAGCGAAGGGAAGGTGTCAGGAAACACCATATATTTT. It encodes CASSEGKVSGNTIYF.

The CDR3 DNA reads TGTGCCAGCAGTCCCGGGACAGGGGTCTCTGGAAACACCATATATTTT. Residues: CASSPGTGVSGNTIYF. The gene calls are TRBV27 and TRBJ1-3; 10 positions match TRBD1. The CDR3 is 16 amino acids. Germline assignment: CDR1 MNHEY and CDR2 SMNVEV (reference sequence). The J segment lost 0 bases and the V segment lost 5 bases, leaving 4 bases of the junction unmatched.

The gene calls are TRBV11-2 and TRBJ2-7; 7 positions match TRBD1. The V and J ends lost 1 base and 2 bases, in that order; junction bases with no gene match: 5. The CDR3 runs 15 residues. Germline CDR1 SGHAT, CDR2 FQNNGV. CDR3 sequence reads: CASSLGQGGPYEQYF. The CDR3 DNA is TGTGCCAGCAGCTTAGGACAGGGCGGGCCCTACGAGCAGTACTTC.

The chain combines TRBV20-1 with TRBJ1-2; 8 bases are shared with TRBD1. After removal of 6 bases from V and 8 bases from J, the junction contained 11 bases not matched to a gene. Germline CDR1 and CDR2: DFQATT and SNEGSKA (reference sequence). CDR3 length: 13 amino acids. The CDR3 region has the DNA TGCAGTGCCAAGATAAGCAGGGGGCAAGGCTACACCTTC. This translates into CSAKISRGQGYTF.

Here the CDR3 DNA reads TGTGCCAGCAGTCCCCGACAGGGCCCCTACAATGAGCAGTTCTTC. Translation gives CASSPRQGPYNEQFF. The chain recombines TRBV27 with TRBJ2-1; the match to TRBD1 covers 7 bases. Trimming cost V 5 bases and J 2 bases; bases outside gene matches: 6. The CDR3 spans 15 residues. CDR1 and CDR2 from the germline V gene are MNHEY and SMNVEV (reference sequence).

V gene TRBV29-1 combines with J gene TRBJ1-3; D remains ambiguous. The CDR3 spans 15 residues. Trimming stripped 4 bases from V and 1 base from J, with 14 bases between. Germline V gene data show CDR1 as SQVTM and CDR2 as ANQGSEA. The DNA of the CDR3 is TGCAGCGTTGCCTCCAGCGGTAGATCTGGAAACACCATATATTTT. This codes for CSVASSGRSGNTIYF.

The J gene is TRBJ2-3, the V gene TRBV3-1; tentatively, D is TRBD2 (5 bases). V dropped 0 bases and J dropped 13 bases, with 20 bases sitting between them. The length of the CDR3 is 15 residues. Germline V gene lookup returns CDR1 LGHDT and CDR2 YNNKEL (reference sequence). The CDR3 DNA reads as TGTGCCAGCAGCCAAGATTGGCCCGGGGTTGAACCAGAGTATTTT. It yields the protein CASSQDWPGVEPEYF.

The chain combines TRBV5-1 with TRBJ2-7; 7 positions match TRBD1. CDR1 and CDR2 from the germline V gene are SGHRS and YFSETQ. This CDR3 has 13 amino acids. V gave up 4 bases and J gave up 2 bases; unmatched junction bases: 3. DNA of the CDR3: TGCGCCAGCAGCACAGACAGGGCCTACGAGCAGTACTTC. This codes for CASSTDRAYEQYF.

The rearrangement links TRBV7-9 to TRBJ2-5; 7 nucleotides agree with TRBD2. With 3 bases clipped from V and 1 base from J, the junction kept 8 bases outside the gene matches. Germline assignment: CDR1 SEHNR and CDR2 FQNEAQ (reference sequence). The CDR3 has 16 amino acids. The CDR3 loop is CASSFRPGGIQETQYF. The DNA of the CDR3 is TGTGCCAGCAGCTTCCGCCCGGGAGGTATCCAAGAGACCCAGTACTTC.

Comments on this clonotype: The junction does not match germline at one end; this may be a read error. The rearrangement uses TRBV7-8 and TRBJ2-7, with 9 bases lining up with TRBD2. This CDR3 spans 14 amino acids. Per germline, CDR1 SGHVS and CDR2 FQNEAQ. The CDR3 is CASSIAGATYEQYF. CDR3 DNA: TGTGCCAGCAGCATAGCGGGGGCTACCTACGAGCAGTACTTC.

V usage is TRBV30 and J usage is TRBJ1-4; D is unclear. The ends were cut back, 2 bases at V and 8 bases at J, with 15 bases in the middle. The CDR3 sequence is 14 residues long. The germline CDR1 and CDR2 sequences are GTSNPN and SVGIG (reference sequence). The CDR3 protein is CAWSSGIRGEKLFF. CDR3 nucleotides: TGTGCCTGGAGTTCCGGGATCCGAGGGGAAAAACTGTTTTTT.

The chain combines TRBV9 with TRBJ2-1, with 8 bases that match TRBD2. The CDR3 runs 15 residues. V trimming: 3 bases; J trimming: 5 bases; junction bases outside the gene matches: 7. The germline V gene has CDR1 SGDLS and CDR2 YYNGEE. CDR3 coding DNA: TGTGCCAGCAGCGGAGCGATAGCGGGGAACAATGAGCAGTTCTTC. Translating gives CASSGAIAGNNEQFF.

This clonotype showed up just once. The chain employs TRBV7-6 and TRBJ2-1; TRBD2 matches at 7 bases. Germline V CDR1 and CDR2: SGHVS, FNYEAQ. This CDR3 is 15 amino acids long. V dropped 5 bases and J dropped 9; count of bases not matched to a gene: 13. The CDR3 reads CASSHGAGEEGEQFF. CDR3 DNA sequence: TGTGCCAGCAGCCACGGGGCGGGGGAGGAGGGTGAGCAGTTCTTC.

This clonotype was picked up one time. The chain uses TRBV7-9 and TRBJ2-5; possibly TRBD1 or TRBD2 for D (6 bases each). The V end lost 8 bases, the J end lost 7 bases, and 14 bases lay between the germline ends. In germline, CDR1 is SEHNR, CDR2 FQNEAQ (reference sequence). This CDR3 contains 12 residues. This CDR3 is CASWEEGGTQYF. The CDR3 nucleotides read TGTGCCAGCTGGGAAGAGGGGGGGACCCAGTACTTC.